This TCR beta chain emerged from a study of post-analysis software for immune sequencing data. Unique molecular identifiers were carried by the TCR beta cDNA libraries. TCRdb redid the calling of the PCR reads with MiXCR, one entry per CDR3 protein. The sample lists about 680,000 distinct CDR3 sequences, around 60% occurring once. Overall study results and limits: TRBV5-6, TRBV5-1 and TRBV20-1 belonged to a set of roughly five TRBV segments that were more frequent in patients than controls.

Comments on this clonotype: Its target is unknown.

Per germline, CDR1 SGHRS and CDR2 YFSETQ. This CDR3 contains 15 residues. With 0 bases removed from V and 2 bases from J, the gap between germline ends came to 12 bases. The V gene is TRBV5-1, the J gene TRBJ2-7; D possibly corresponds to TRBD2 (6 bases). The receptor's source is a girl aged 2-10 years with multiple sclerosis. The sequenced sample was blood. The CDR3 reads CASSLGVSGAYEQYF. CDR3 DNA: TGCGCCAGCAGCTTGGGGGTTAGCGGTGCCTACGAGCAGTACTTC.